This entry concerns a single T cell receptor (beta chain). As yet, its antigen is unknown. From germline, CDR1 is WNHNN and CDR2 SYGVQD (reference sequence). The CDR3 covers 14 residues. These data originate in a study of CD8 T cells in Susac syndrome. Study-level results: It was acknowledged by the study that relatively few individuals were included in its TCR sequencing and HLA analysis.

Random-hexamer reverse transcription was applied to about 0.5 to 1 ug RNA. The CDR3 of TCR beta was amplified by immunoSEQ multiplex PCR across 54 Vbeta and 13 Jbeta. Using its own MiXCR run on the immunoSEQ multiplex PCR reads, TCRdb lists one record per CDR3 protein. The repertoire has 210,000 or so distinct CDR3 sequences, 92% of them found once; the top ten carry 0.1% to 0.15%. The receptor was isolated from a human donor with multiple sclerosis. The rearrangement uses TRBV10-1 and TRBJ1-6; no reliable D call. The sequenced sample was CD8+ T cells from PBMCs. The CDR3 loop is CSQRRPEDNSPLHF. The CDR3 nucleotides read TGCTCTCAGCGCCGGCCAGAGGATAATTCACCCCTCCACTTT.